The 30 T cell receptor beta chains below all came from one sample that was sequenced in a study of brain T cells in children with intractable seizures. Sample time point: blood from clinic visit 5 months post-surgery; TSC patient then seizure free. Sequencing was performed with immunoSEQ multiplex PCR; in TCRdb, only in-frame clones are kept and a portion is missing. The sample lists about 320,000 clones, over 90% occurring once. Source: peripheral blood, taken less than 6 months after surgery. All receptors derive from a boy younger than two with tuberous sclerosis and intractable seizures.

This chain connects TRBV19 to TRBJ2-2; D possibly corresponds to TRBD2 (6 bases). V shed 3 bases and J shed 6 bases, with 17 bases lying between them. The CDR3 runs to 16 residues. CDR1 LNHDA and CDR2 SQIVND come from the germline V gene (reference sequence). The CDR3 coding sequence is TGTGCCAGTAGTATCGGGCTAGCGATGGGCTCCGGGGAGCTGTTTTTT. This translates into CASSIGLAMGSGELFF. Using reference TRBV19 and TRBJ2-2 for the parts outside the CDR3, the full variable domain is DGGITQSPKYLFRKEGQNVTLSCEQNLNHDAMYWYRQDPGQGLRLIYYSQIVNDFQKGDIAEGYSVSREKKESFPLTVTSAQKNPTAFYLCASSIGLAMGSGELFFGEGSRLTVL.

The V and J genes are TRBV7-9 and TRBJ2-1, with D maybe TRBD1 (6 bases). The ends were cut back, 4 bases at V and 9 bases at J, with 13 bases in the middle. The germline CDR1 and CDR2 sequences are SEHNR and FQNEAQ (reference sequence). The CDR3 length is 13 residues. This CDR3 reads CASSWRTASEQFF. The CDR3 coding sequence is TGTGCCAGCAGCTGGAGGACAGCAAGTGAGCAGTTCTTC.

V is TRBV19 and J is TRBJ2-1; D not certain. Trimming removed 0 bases at V and 11 bases at J, with 14 bases between. Germline CDR1 reads LNHDA; CDR2 reads SQIVND (reference sequence). This CDR3 has 14 residues. DNA for the CDR3: TGTGCCAGTAGTATAGATCATAATAATCCCAAGCAGTTCTTC. Translated: CASSIDHNNPKQFF.

With respect to this clone: A read error may account for a junction end that differs from germline. The chain has TRBV18 and TRBJ1-1; 8 bases map to TRBD1. This CDR3 spans 15 amino acids. Looked up from germline, CDR1 is KGHSH and CDR2 is LQKENI. In nucleotides, the CDR3 is TGTGCCAGCTCTCCACCAGGGGGCGGCCAACGGGAAGCTTTCTTT. Its protein product is CASSPPGGGQREAFF.

The chain recombines TRBV5-1 with TRBJ2-3, with 7 bases that match TRBD2. The CDR3 sequence is 15 residues long. Trimming took 2 bases from V and 4 from J; bases not matched to a gene: 7. Germline V lookup: CDR1 SGHRS, CDR2 YFSETQ. The CDR3: CASSFGGLGADTQYF. The CDR3 bases are TGCGCCAGCAGCTTCGGAGGACTAGGAGCAGATACGCAGTATTTT.

The V gene is TRBV11-3, the J gene TRBJ2-7; 8 bases fit TRBD2. This CDR3 comprises 12 residues. Germline loops: CDR1 SGHNT, CDR2 YENEEA. The V segment lost 3 bases and the J segment 6 bases; nucleotides outside the gene matches: 1. CDR3 sequence: CASSFGGGEQYF. The CDR3, as DNA: TGTGCCAGCAGCTTCGGGGGGGGCGAGCAGTACTTC. The variable domain in full, with the rest retrieved from reference TRBV11-3 and TRBJ2-7, is EAGVVQSPRYKIIEKKQPVAFWCNPISGHNTLYWYLQNLGQGPELLIRYENEEAVDDSQLPKDRFSAERLKGVDSTLKIQPAELGDSAVYLCASSFGGGEQYFGPGTRLTVT.

This clone has a single count. The gene calls are TRBV10-3 and TRBJ2-7; 8 bases match TRBD2. V trimming: 1 base; J trimming: 3 bases; junction bases outside the gene matches: 8. From germline, CDR1 is ENHRY and CDR2 SYGVKD. This CDR3 region has 16 residues. CDR3 sequence: CAISEFGAGEHYEQYF. The CDR3 coding sequence is TGTGCCATCAGTGAGTTCGGAGCGGGAGAGCACTACGAGCAGTACTTC.

This rearrangement joins TRBV12-3 or TRBV12-4 to TRBJ1-1, with 7 nucleotides matching TRBD1. V lost 5 bases to trimming and J lost 8 bases; unmatched junction nucleotides: 5. This CDR3 has 12 residues. CDR3 sequence: CASSQGGTEAFF. The DNA of the CDR3 is TGTGCCAGCAGTCAGGGGGGGACGGAAGCTTTCTTT.

This sequence joins TRBV30 and TRBJ2-1; 13 nucleotides line up with TRBD2. Per germline, CDR1 GTSNPN and CDR2 SVGIG (reference sequence). V shed 3 bases, J shed 3 bases, and the junction held 8 bases outside the gene matches. The CDR3 is 17 amino acids. CDR3 coding DNA: TGTGCCTGGAGCCCTTGGAGGACTAGCGGGAGCTACAATGAGCAGTTCTTC. Translating it yields CAWSPWRTSGSYNEQFF.

This chain uses TRBV19 with TRBJ2-3; D is possibly TRBD2 (6 bases). This CDR3 is built from 14 residues. Between the trimmed V and J ends, which lost 4 bases and 1 base, there was a span of 9 bases. Germline V gives CDR1 LNHDA, CDR2 SQIVND (reference sequence). The DNA for the CDR3 is TGTGCCAGTAGTACAACGGGAGGCACAGATACGCAGTATTTT. This encodes CASSTTGGTDTQYF.

The rearrangement links TRBV4-2 to TRBJ1-1; D not resolved. The V end lost 6 bases, the J end lost 4 bases, and 12 bases lay between the germline ends. This CDR3 has 13 residues. CDR1 and CDR2 from the germline V gene are LGHNA and YNFKEQ. CDR3 amino acids: CASREAVGTEAFF. The DNA for the CDR3 is TGTGCCAGCAGAGAGGCCGTGGGCACTGAAGCTTTCTTT.

The chain carries TRBV6-5 and TRBJ2-7; possibly TRBD2 for D (5 bases). The CDR3 is 13 residues long. Trimming left V 0 bases short and J 9 bases short, with 12 bases between. The germline CDR1 and CDR2 sequences are MNHEY and SVGAGI. The CDR3 nucleotides are TGTGCCAGCAGTTACTCCGGGATCTCAAGGCAGTACTTC. It is translated as CASSYSGISRQYF.

This chain joins TRBV7-3 and TRBJ1-5, with no clear D. Germline values: CDR1 SGHTA, CDR2 FQGTGA. This CDR3 is 10 amino acids long. V lost 7 bases, J lost 9 bases, and 7 bases lay in between. The CDR3 here is CASIVRPQHF. DNA for the CDR3: TGTGCCAGCATCGTGCGGCCCCAGCATTTT.

The chain couples TRBV7-9 to TRBJ1-1; D is undetermined. The CDR3 has 17 amino acids. CDR1 and CDR2 (germline): SEHNR, FQNEAQ (reference sequence). Trimming stripped 4 bases from V and 0 bases from J, with 18 bases between. CDR3 loop: CASSYNRLGTMNTEAFF. Here the CDR3 DNA reads TGTGCCAGCAGCTACAATCGTCTCGGAACGATGAACACTGAAGCTTTCTTT.

The V gene is TRBV7-6, the J gene TRBJ1-1, with 8 bases matching TRBD1. V trimming: 5 bases; J trimming: 0 bases; junction bases outside the gene matches: 8. Looked up from germline, CDR1 is SGHVS and CDR2 is FNYEAQ. This CDR3 contains 16 residues. In DNA form, the CDR3 reads TGTGCCAGCAGCAGACAGGGGAGTCCGGTGAACACTGAAGCTTTCTTT. This sequence encodes CASSRQGSPVNTEAFF.

The chain carries TRBV4-1 and TRBJ2-5; 9 bases map to TRBD2. The CDR3 spans 17 residues. Germline CDR1 reads MGHRA; CDR2 reads YSYEKL. The junction had 11 bases not matched to a gene; V was cut back by 4 bases and J by 2 bases. This CDR3 is CASSPYVQRGAQETQYF. CDR3 nucleotide sequence: TGCGCCAGCAGCCCCTACGTGCAGCGGGGGGCGCAAGAGACCCAGTACTTC.

The J gene is TRBJ2-2, the V gene TRBV18; 11 nucleotides line up with TRBD2. With 2 bases clipped from V and 4 bases from J, the junction kept 15 bases outside the gene matches. The CDR3 runs 20 residues. In germline, CDR1 is KGHSH, CDR2 LQKENI. The CDR3 DNA reads as TGTGCCAGCTCACCATCACTAGCGGGAGAGGGTTTATGGCCCACCGGGGAGCTGTTTTTT. Amino acid sequence: CASSPSLAGEGLWPTGELFF.

The chain employs TRBV6-5 and TRBJ1-1; no reliable D call. The CDR3 is made up of 14 amino acids. V shed 10 bases and J shed 1 base, with 16 bases lying between them. Looked up from germline, CDR1 is MNHEY and CDR2 is SVGAGI. CDR3 sequence: CATHGRAQNTEAFF. CDR3 coding DNA: TGTGCCACCCACGGACGGGCACAGAACACTGAAGCTTTCTTT.

The J gene is TRBJ2-7, the V gene TRBV29-1, with 9 positions matching TRBD2. Germline V gene sequence: CDR1 SQVTM, CDR2 ANQGSEA. J gave up 2 bases and V 4 bases, and 6 bases lay outside the gene matches. This CDR3 spans 14 amino acids. The CDR3, as DNA: TGCAGCGTTGCAGAGGCGGGAGGGCCCTACGAGCAGTACTTC. Its protein product is CSVAEAGGPYEQYF.

J is TRBJ1-1 and V is TRBV5-1, with D possibly TRBD1 on 6 matching bases. Germline V gene sequence: CDR1 SGHRS, CDR2 YFSETQ. V shed 0 bases and J shed 1 base, with 10 bases lying between them. The CDR3 spans 15 residues. CDR3 in amino acids: CASSLDRVSNTEAFF. The CDR3 DNA is TGCGCCAGCAGCTTGGACAGGGTTTCGAACACTGAAGCTTTCTTT.

The gene calls are TRBV5-6 and TRBJ2-7; D perhaps matches TRBD1 (6 bases). Germline lookup yields CDR1 SGHDT and CDR2 YYEEEE. V lost 1 base and J lost 3, with 8 bases in between. The CDR3 contains 13 residues. In DNA, the CDR3 is TGTGCCAGCAGCTTGTGGACAGTCTACGAGCAGTACTTC. Translated, it gives CASSLWTVYEQYF.

This clone was recorded once. The chain is built from TRBV6-5 and TRBJ2-3; TRBD1 matches at 10 bases. Germline V CDR1 and CDR2: MNHEY, SVGAGI. V shed 6 bases, J shed 5 bases, and the junction held 8 bases outside the gene matches. The CDR3 is 15 amino acids. In DNA form, the CDR3 reads TGTGCCAGCAGCTCAGACAGGGGGCCTGGAGATACGCAGTATTTT. Its protein product is CASSSDRGPGDTQYF.

This clone was recorded only once. This sample includes further DNA sequences coding for the same CDR3. V is TRBV12-3 or TRBV12-4 and J is TRBJ1-1; D remains unclear. This CDR3 is 12 amino acids long. The V and J ends lost 0 bases and 5 bases respectively, with 4 bases between them. The DNA of the CDR3 is TGTGCCAGCAGTTTAGCGGGGACTGAAGCTTTCTTT. Translated: CASSLAGTEAFF.

V gene TRBV6-4 combines with J gene TRBJ2-1; 7 bases are a match to TRBD2. CDR1 and CDR2 (germline): MRHNA, SNTAGT. Germline trimming cut 3 bases from V and 10 bases from J; bases unmatched to any gene: 15. The CDR3 loop spans 16 amino acids. The CDR3, as DNA: TGTGCCAGCAGTGAACTCGGACTAGGAGGCCTTAGCGAGCAGTTCTTC. As protein: CASSELGLGGLSEQFF.

The chain couples TRBV28 to TRBJ1-6, with TRBD1 as a possible D gene (5 bases). From germline, CDR1 is MDHEN and CDR2 SYDVKM. Trimming left V 8 bases short and J 16 bases short, with 18 bases between. This CDR3 spans 12 amino acids. The CDR3 nucleotides read TGTGCCAGCTCGGCAGGGAAGTTCACTCTCCACTTT. Its translation: CASSAGKFTLHF.

The CDR3 bases are TGTGCCGTGCCGTTCGAGAATGAGCAGTTCTTC. Translating it yields CAVPFENEQFF. This chain uses TRBV7-9 with TRBJ2-1; D gene ambiguous. From germline, CDR1 is SEHNR and CDR2 FQNEAQ (reference sequence). V was cut by 11 bases and J by 7 bases, with 12 bases left in between. The CDR3 loop spans 11 amino acids.

This rearrangement joins TRBV6-6 to TRBJ2-4; a possible D gene is TRBD2 (5 bases). Looked up from germline, CDR1 is MNHNY and CDR2 is SVGAGI (reference sequence). The V end was cut by 6 bases, the J end by 16 bases, with 19 bases between. The CDR3 has 12 amino acids. CDR3 nucleotide sequence: TGTGCCAGCAGGACGAGGACTGGAAATTTATACTTC. This gives the protein CASRTRTGNLYF.

The chain recombines TRBV7-9 with TRBJ2-1; 11 nucleotides match TRBD2. The CDR3 runs to 17 residues. The J segment lost 5 bases and the V segment lost 5 bases, leaving 11 bases of the junction unmatched. Germline CDR1 is SEHNR and CDR2 is FQNEAQ (reference sequence). The DNA for the CDR3 is TGTGCCAGCAGCCCCAAAAAGACTAGCGGGGCAAACAATGAGCAGTTCTTC. Translation gives CASSPKKTSGANNEQFF.

A single count supports this clone. This chain joins TRBV5-4 and TRBJ2-5; D might be TRBD2 (5 bases). Germline CDR1 is SGHNT and CDR2 is YYREEE (reference sequence). The CDR3 loop spans 16 amino acids. Trimming cost V 5 bases and J 4 bases, with 21 bases left between them. The CDR3 sequence is CASSYSLGGSLETQYF. As DNA, the CDR3 is TGTGCCAGCAGTTACTCACTAGGTGGGAGTTTAGAGACCCAGTACTTC.

This clone has only one observation. The chain recombines TRBV7-2 with TRBJ1-3; D uncertain. CDR3 length equals 14 residues. Trimming pared 1 base from V and 4 bases from J, leaving 8 bases between. In germline, CDR1 is SGHTA, CDR2 FQGNSA. CDR3 amino acids: CASSLGLPGNTIYF. As DNA, the CDR3 is TGTGCCAGCAGCTTAGGGCTGCCCGGAAACACCATATATTTT.